The TCR beta chain described here comes from a study of T-cell memory formation after mild COVID-19. In the study overall: The study found TCR clusters largely donor specific. Broader study findings: Contracting CD4+ clones lay largely in CM and EM, with CD8+ ones residing in EMRA. Clones that got smaller from day 15 to 85 had even CD4/CD8, while clones growing later tipped toward CD4+.

Note on this clonotype: Antigen specificity is unknown.

CDR3 size: 14 residues. V gave up 4 bases and J gave up 3 bases; unmatched junction bases: 4. CDR1 SGHVS and CDR2 FNYEAQ come from the germline V gene. MiXCR was run by TCRdb on the 5' RACE reads, yielding one entry per CDR3 protein. Counted here are 84,000 or so distinct CDR3 sequences, about 15% occurring once; the ten biggest clones make up 31%. This clonotype was obtained from an adult woman who had mild COVID-19 (a few samples of this study predate the infection). Cell type and time point are not known. Sample: PBMCs or a T cell subset sorted from them (not recorded which). The gene calls are TRBV7-6 and TRBJ2-5; 8 bases match TRBD1. In DNA form, the CDR3 reads TGTGCCAGCAGCTCGATGACAGGGGAAGAGACCCAGTACTTC. It yields the protein CASSSMTGEETQYF.